These T cell receptor beta chains were read from a single sample in a study of long-term antiretroviral therapy in people with HIV. TCRdb's copy holds only in-frame clones and misses some; the assay was immunoSEQ multiplex PCR. The sample lists about 12,000 clones, almost 80% occurring once. The sample consisted of unsorted PBMCs, taken 0.8 years before starting antiretroviral therapy. The receptors were sampled from a woman aged 40 to 49 with HIV. CDR3s leave out the opening cysteine and the closing phenylalanine or tryptophan. Each record gives: V gene, J gene, CDR3 protein.

>TRBV6-5|TRBJ1-1
ASSPYSNTEAF
>TRBV19|TRBJ1-2
ASSKTGGKVGYT
>TRBV28|TRBJ1-2
ASSALQVNYGYT
>TRBV19|TRBJ2-7
ASSIIHRGSYEQY
>TRBV6-1|TRBJ1-3
ASSETGSRTIY
>TRBV5-1|TRBJ2-7
ASSHHTAPYEQY
>TRBV19|TRBJ1-2
ASKTGSVGYT
>TRBV5-1|TRBJ2-3
ASSLSDTQY
>TRBV6-1|TRBJ1-5
ASREVAPQH
>TRBV11-2|TRBJ2-7
ASSLTRTGTGDDEQY
>TRBV4-2|TRBJ2-2
ASSQQGASGSSGELF
>TRBV29-1|TRBJ2-5
SAYQETQY
>TRBV18|TRBJ1-3
ASSPPGTVSGNTIY
>TRBV4-2|TRBJ2-2
ASSQEYWGHGGELF
>TRBV15|TRBJ2-2
ATSTSGTGPGELF
>TRBV5-5|TRBJ2-2
ASSYWWTRTGDKNTGELF
>TRBV5-8|TRBJ1-2
ASSLAGDSYGYT
>TRBV10-3|TRBJ2-1
AISRTSGNVDEQF
>TRBV4-3|TRBJ2-2
ASSQEVGTGELF
>TRBV5-6|TRBJ1-1
ASSFFTRGRANTEAF
>TRBV27|TRBJ1-2
ASSLKGVDGYT
>TRBV6-6|TRBJ1-1
ASRVRSLGGEAF
>TRBV6-5|TRBJ1-1
ASSYWVGGFTEAF
>TRBV7-2|TRBJ1-2
ASRRTTANYGYT
>TRBV11-3|TRBJ2-1
ASSSWTTYNEQF
>TRBV6-5|TRBJ2-7
ASSYSSGDEQY
>TRBV15|TRBJ2-7
ATSRVIAGVSYEQY
>TRBV19|TRBJ2-7
ASSIRLAYEQY
>TRBV27|TRBJ2-3
ASSLSSGGGDTQY
>TRBV6-5|TRBJ1-2
ASSYSGGDGYT
>TRBV27|TRBJ2-2
ASSLPYTGELF
>TRBV9|TRBJ1-4
ASSVDLTNEKLF
>TRBV6-1|TRBJ2-1
ASSESSLRGDEQF
>TRBV9|TRBJ2-3
ASSVADTQY
>TRBV18|TRBJ2-1
ASSSLLADLSYNEQF
>TRBV5-1|TRBJ1-1
ASSFSQMGEVEAF
>TRBV6-5|TRBJ2-3
ASRRTGASTDTQY
>TRBV5-5|TRBJ2-7
ASSLVQDGEQY
>TRBV7-8|TRBJ2-1
ASSLGGRDNEQF
>TRBV7-2|TRBJ2-7
ASSLTDTYEQY
>TRBV18|TRBJ2-2
ASSPVASTTGELF
>TRBV28|TRBJ1-1
ASSFGQGRTEAF
>TRBV11-2|TRBJ2-7
ASSFGLVFYEQY
>TRBV11-2|TRBJ2-1
ASSLGASGSARYNEQF
>TRBV2|TRBJ2-3
ATGGTSKTDTQY